The present entry profiles one T cell receptor (beta chain) with its context. This sample stems from a study of shared clonotypes between healthy human individuals. The authors ran unsorted PBMC replicate PCRs on 300 ng DNA, 30,000 or so T cell genomes. Per the original methods: Junction-only immunoSEQ sequences carried no quality scores, so filtering differed. Libraries were prepared by immunoSEQ multiplex PCR; TCRdb keeps only in-frame clonotypes and omits some of them. For V, J and clone size, that table is used; D and trimming come from the DNA. The sample includes some 470,000 clones, 75% to 85% of them seen just once. Germline V CDR1 and CDR2: SGHTA, FQGTGA. With 0 bases removed from V and 3 bases from J, the gap between germline ends came to 9 bases. The CDR3 has 15 amino acids.

This clonotype was sampled from a woman in her forties in good health. Some clones in this sample may be carry-over from other donors' samples. The chain links TRBV7-3 to TRBJ2-1; D unclear. What was sequenced was PBMCs. The DNA of the CDR3 is TGTGCCAGCAGCTTAACGTCGGCAGACTACAATGAGCAGTTCTTC. This sequence encodes CASSLTSADYNEQFF.